This is a list of T cell receptor beta chains from one sample in a study of identical twins. A single record per CDR3 protein comes from TCRdb applying MiXCR to the 5' RACE reads. The sample lists approximately 530,000 distinct CDR3 sequences; about a fifth were seen once. Another study also made use of these data, one on yellow fever vaccine responses in identical twins.

The source material was CD4+ T cells sorted from blood. Source of these receptors: a woman in her late teens or twenties in good health. Both conserved end residues are part of each CDR3. D genes are given only for firm matches. Clone size is stated in some rows and not others, as once, few, many or a class when expanded.

V gene: TRBV5-5
J gene: TRBJ1-2
clone size: -
D gene: -
CDR3 DNA: TGTGCCAGCAGCTTGTTGGAGGCTTTGGGAGGCTACACCTTC
CDR3 protein: CASSLLEALGGYTF

V gene: TRBV12-3/TRBV12-4
J gene: TRBJ1-1
clone size: -
D gene: -
CDR3 DNA: TGTGCCACAACACGTGGGGAAGGTACTGAAGCTTTCTTT
CDR3 protein: CATTRGEGTEAFF

V gene: TRBV20-1
J gene: TRBJ2-5
clone size: -
D gene: TRBD2
CDR3 DNA: TGCAGTGCTAGCGGGCTCACGGGACTAGCGGGCGGGGGGCTCTACTTC
CDR3 protein: CSASGLTGLAGGGLYF

V gene: TRBV11-2
J gene: TRBJ2-1
clone size: -
D gene: TRBD2
CDR3 DNA: TGTGCCAGCAGCTCAGGACTAGCGGGCGGAGTAAATGAGCAGTTCTTC
CDR3 protein: CASSSGLAGGVNEQFF

V gene: TRBV20-1
J gene: TRBJ2-7
clone size: few
D gene: -
CDR3 DNA: TGCAGTGCCAGCAGTGGTAGGGGCAGCTCCTACGAGCAGTACTTC
CDR3 protein: CSASSGRGSSYEQYF

V gene: TRBV2
J gene: TRBJ2-3
clone size: -
D gene: -
CDR3 DNA: TGTGCCAGCGGCCGTAGCGGTAGGGCAGATACGCAGTATTTT
CDR3 protein: CASGRSGRADTQYF

V gene: TRBV20-1
J gene: TRBJ2-5
clone size: few
D gene: -
CDR3 DNA: TGCAGTGCTAGAGGGGGGGCCTCGGGAGAGACCCAGTACTTC
CDR3 protein: CSARGGASGETQYF

V gene: TRBV3-1
J gene: TRBJ2-1
clone size: -
D gene: TRBD2
CDR3 DNA: TGTGCCAGCAGCCAAGACCGACTAGCGAGGAATGAGCAGTTCTTC
CDR3 protein: CASSQDRLARNEQFF

V gene: TRBV11-1
J gene: TRBJ2-1
clone size: -
D gene: -
CDR3 DNA: TGTGCCAGCAGCCCCAGTGAATACAATGAGCAGTTCTTC
CDR3 protein: CASSPSEYNEQFF

V gene: TRBV6-1
J gene: TRBJ1-6
clone size: few
D gene: TRBD1
CDR3 DNA: TGTGCCAGCCAGGGGGCCAGCTATAATTCACCCCTCCACTTT
CDR3 protein: CASQGASYNSPLHF

V gene: TRBV5-4
J gene: TRBJ2-5
clone size: -
D gene: -
CDR3 DNA: TGTGCCAGCAGCTTTGGCAGGGGAGGTGAGACCCAGTACTTC
CDR3 protein: CASSFGRGGETQYF

V gene: TRBV7-9
J gene: TRBJ2-3
clone size: few
D gene: -
CDR3 DNA: TGTGCCAGCACCCCCGGGGGACTAGATACGCAGTATTTT
CDR3 protein: CASTPGGLDTQYF

V gene: TRBV18
J gene: TRBJ2-1
clone size: -
D gene: -
CDR3 DNA: TGTGCCAGCTCACCTCTCGACGGAGAGCAGTTCTTC
CDR3 protein: CASSPLDGEQFF

V gene: TRBV5-1
J gene: TRBJ2-1
clone size: -
D gene: -
CDR3 DNA: TGCGCCAGCAGCCCGGCGGGGGCGGTTTACAATGAGCAGTTCTTC
CDR3 protein: CASSPAGAVYNEQFF

V gene: TRBV4-2
J gene: TRBJ2-5
clone size: few
D gene: -
CDR3 DNA: TGTGCCAGCAGCCAAGATAGTTACACCCTAATGGGGACCCAGTACTTC
CDR3 protein: CASSQDSYTLMGTQYF

V gene: TRBV5-1
J gene: TRBJ2-1
clone size: many
D gene: -
CDR3 DNA: TGCGCCAGCAGCTTTAGGGCGGACAATGAGCAGTTCTTC
CDR3 protein: CASSFRADNEQFF

V gene: TRBV5-1
J gene: TRBJ2-3
clone size: -
D gene: -
CDR3 DNA: TGCGCCAGCAGCGCGACTAGTACCGGCGTAAAACGCACAGATACGCAGTATTTT
CDR3 protein: CASSATSTGVKRTDTQYF

V gene: TRBV20-1
J gene: TRBJ2-7
clone size: few
D gene: -
CDR3 DNA: TGCAGTGCTCCCCACGGGGGGCGACCCTACGAGCAGTACTTC
CDR3 protein: CSAPHGGRPYEQYF

V gene: TRBV28
J gene: TRBJ2-1
clone size: few
D gene: -
CDR3 DNA: TGTGCCAGCAGTCTTGAGGGACACGCGATCTACAATGAGCAGTTCTTC
CDR3 protein: CASSLEGHAIYNEQFF

V gene: TRBV25-1
J gene: TRBJ2-1
clone size: -
D gene: TRBD2
CDR3 DNA: TGTGCCAGCAGTGAGACTCCCGGGACTACTCTCTCCTACAATGAGCAGTTCTTC
CDR3 protein: CASSETPGTTLSYNEQFF

V gene: TRBV18
J gene: TRBJ2-7
clone size: -
D gene: TRBD2
CDR3 DNA: TGTGCCAGTTCACGGGCTAGCGGGGGGAGCTACGAGCAGTACTTC
CDR3 protein: CASSRASGGSYEQYF

V gene: TRBV19
J gene: TRBJ1-5
clone size: few
D gene: -
CDR3 DNA: TGTGCCAGTAGTATTTTGGGGGGATATAGCAATCAGCCCCAGCATTTT
CDR3 protein: CASSILGGYSNQPQHF

V gene: TRBV5-1
J gene: TRBJ2-2
clone size: few
D gene: TRBD1
CDR3 DNA: TGCGCCAGCAGCTTGGAGGGGGCGCACACCGGGGAGCTGTTTTTT
CDR3 protein: CASSLEGAHTGELFF

V gene: TRBV5-1
J gene: TRBJ1-5
clone size: -
D gene: -
CDR3 DNA: TGCGCCAGCAGCCGGACGGGAGATGGCAATCAGCCCCAGCATTTT
CDR3 protein: CASSRTGDGNQPQHF

V gene: TRBV12-3/TRBV12-4
J gene: TRBJ2-1
clone size: few
D gene: -
CDR3 DNA: TGTGCCAGCAGCCGGGGGCAACCCCCCTCGGAGCAGTTCTTC
CDR3 protein: CASSRGQPPSEQFF

V gene: TRBV11-2
J gene: TRBJ2-3
clone size: few
D gene: -
CDR3 DNA: TGTGCCAGCAGCTTTAGTCGGCAGAGCACAGATACGCAGTATTTT
CDR3 protein: CASSFSRQSTDTQYF

V gene: TRBV14
J gene: TRBJ2-1
clone size: few
D gene: TRBD2
CDR3 DNA: TGTGCCAGCAGCCTCGGGACTAGCGGCAACTACGGGCAGTTCTTC
CDR3 protein: CASSLGTSGNYGQFF

V gene: TRBV24-1
J gene: TRBJ2-2
clone size: many
D gene: TRBD2
CDR3 DNA: TGTGCCACCAGTGGGGAAAGAGCGGGGGGACCAAACACCGGGGAGCTGTTTTTT
CDR3 protein: CATSGERAGGPNTGELFF

V gene: TRBV9
J gene: TRBJ1-1
clone size: -
D gene: -
CDR3 DNA: TGTGCCAGCAGCGTAGTTCATAACACTGAAGCTTTCTTT
CDR3 protein: CASSVVHNTEAFF